Listed here is a single TCR beta chain. The library put unique molecular identifiers onto individual cDNA molecules. TCRdb re-called the RACE reads through MiXCR, storing one row per CDR3 protein. The top ten clones hold roughly 1.4% of a sample with some 78,000 distinct CDR3 sequences, about 8.7% of them seen once. These data originate in a study of human T cells and chemical hapten exposure. For the study at large: Mainly, slight library volume differences in the pool made TCR yields vary.

Time point meaning: healthy volunteer bleed at 6 weeks. The authors' total RNA extraction used unfractionated whole blood. The J segment lost 0 bases and the V segment lost 1 base, leaving 8 bases of the junction unmatched. The CDR3 contains 18 residues. In germline, CDR1 is SGHRS, CDR2 YFSETQ. Sequencing used whole blood. V is TRBV5-1 and J is TRBJ2-3, with 10 bases fitting TRBD1. This sequence was found in a male donor in good health. Some clones in this sample may be carry-over from other donors' samples. In DNA, the CDR3 is TGCGCCAGCAGCTTGTGGACAGGGGGTACTCCTAGCACAGATACGCAGTATTTT. Translated: CASSLWTGGTPSTDTQYF. Using reference TRBV5-1 and TRBJ2-3 for the parts outside the CDR3, the full variable domain is KAGVTQTPRYLIKTRGQQVTLSCSPISGHRSVSWYQQTPGQGLQFLFEYFSETQRNKGNFPGRFSGRQFSNSRSEMNVSTLELGDSALYLCASSLWTGGTPSTDTQYFGPGTRLTVL.